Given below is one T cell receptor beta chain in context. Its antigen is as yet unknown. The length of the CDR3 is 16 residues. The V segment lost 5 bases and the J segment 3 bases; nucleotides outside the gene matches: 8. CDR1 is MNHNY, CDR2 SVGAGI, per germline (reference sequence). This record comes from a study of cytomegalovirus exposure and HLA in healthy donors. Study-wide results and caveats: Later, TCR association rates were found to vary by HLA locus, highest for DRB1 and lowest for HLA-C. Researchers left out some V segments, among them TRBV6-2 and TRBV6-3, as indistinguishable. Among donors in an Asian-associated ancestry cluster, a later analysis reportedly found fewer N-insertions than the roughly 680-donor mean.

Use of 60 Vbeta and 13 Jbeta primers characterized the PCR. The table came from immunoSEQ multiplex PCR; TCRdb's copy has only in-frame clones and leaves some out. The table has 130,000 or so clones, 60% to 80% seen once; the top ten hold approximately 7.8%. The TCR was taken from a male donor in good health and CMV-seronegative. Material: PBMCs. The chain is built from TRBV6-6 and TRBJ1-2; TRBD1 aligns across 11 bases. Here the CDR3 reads CASSPLGQGVDYGYTF. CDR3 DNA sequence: TGTGCCAGCAGTCCCTTGGGACAGGGGGTCGACTATGGCTACACCTTC.